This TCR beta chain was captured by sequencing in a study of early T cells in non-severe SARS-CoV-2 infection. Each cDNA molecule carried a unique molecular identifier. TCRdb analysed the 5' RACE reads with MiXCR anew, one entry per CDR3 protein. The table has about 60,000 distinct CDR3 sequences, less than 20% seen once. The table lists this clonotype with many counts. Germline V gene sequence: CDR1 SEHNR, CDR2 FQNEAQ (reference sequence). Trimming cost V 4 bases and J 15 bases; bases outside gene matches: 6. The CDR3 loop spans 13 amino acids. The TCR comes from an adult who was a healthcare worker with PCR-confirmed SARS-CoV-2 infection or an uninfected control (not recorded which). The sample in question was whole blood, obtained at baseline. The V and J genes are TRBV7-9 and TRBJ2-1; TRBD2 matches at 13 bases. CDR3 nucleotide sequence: TGTGCCAGCAGCTCCGGGACTAGCGGGGACCCGTTCTTC. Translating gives CASSSGTSGDPFF. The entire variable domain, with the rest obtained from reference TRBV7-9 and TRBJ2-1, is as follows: DTGVSQNPRHKITKRGQNVTFRCDPISEHNRLYWYRQTLGQGPEFLTYFQNEAQLEKSRLLSDRFSAERPKGSFSTLEIQRTEQGDSAMYLCASSSGTSGDPFFGPGTRLTVL.